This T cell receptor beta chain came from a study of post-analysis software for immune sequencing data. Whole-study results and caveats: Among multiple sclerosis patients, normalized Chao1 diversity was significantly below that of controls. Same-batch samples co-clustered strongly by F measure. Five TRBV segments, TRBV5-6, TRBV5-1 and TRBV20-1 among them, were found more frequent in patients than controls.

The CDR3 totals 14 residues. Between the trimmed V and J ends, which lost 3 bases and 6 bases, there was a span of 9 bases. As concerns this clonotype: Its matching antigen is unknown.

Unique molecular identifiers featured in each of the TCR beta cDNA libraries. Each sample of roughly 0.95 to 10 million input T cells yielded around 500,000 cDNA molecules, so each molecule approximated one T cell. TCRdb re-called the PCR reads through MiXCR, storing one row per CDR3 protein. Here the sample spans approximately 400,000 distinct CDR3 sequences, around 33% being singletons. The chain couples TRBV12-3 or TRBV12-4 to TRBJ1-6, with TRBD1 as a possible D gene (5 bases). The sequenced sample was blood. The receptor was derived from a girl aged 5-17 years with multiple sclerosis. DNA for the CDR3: TGTGCCAGCAGTTTGTCGGGACCTAATTCACCCCTCCACTTT. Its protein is CASSLSGPNSPLHF.